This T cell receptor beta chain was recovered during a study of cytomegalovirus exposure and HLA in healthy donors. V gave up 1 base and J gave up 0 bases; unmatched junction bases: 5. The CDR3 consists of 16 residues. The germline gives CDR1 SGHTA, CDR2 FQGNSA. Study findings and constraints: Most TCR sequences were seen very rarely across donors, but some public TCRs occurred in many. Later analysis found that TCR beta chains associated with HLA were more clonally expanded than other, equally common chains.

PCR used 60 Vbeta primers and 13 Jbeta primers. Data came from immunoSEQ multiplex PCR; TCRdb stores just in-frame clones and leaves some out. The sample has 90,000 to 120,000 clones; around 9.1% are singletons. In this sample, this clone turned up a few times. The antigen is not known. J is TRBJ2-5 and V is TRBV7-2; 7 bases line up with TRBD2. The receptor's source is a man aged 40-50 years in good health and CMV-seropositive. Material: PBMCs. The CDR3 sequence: CASSLGRAGYQETQYF. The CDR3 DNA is TGTGCCAGCAGCTTAGGGCGAGCGGGGTACCAAGAGACCCAGTACTTC.